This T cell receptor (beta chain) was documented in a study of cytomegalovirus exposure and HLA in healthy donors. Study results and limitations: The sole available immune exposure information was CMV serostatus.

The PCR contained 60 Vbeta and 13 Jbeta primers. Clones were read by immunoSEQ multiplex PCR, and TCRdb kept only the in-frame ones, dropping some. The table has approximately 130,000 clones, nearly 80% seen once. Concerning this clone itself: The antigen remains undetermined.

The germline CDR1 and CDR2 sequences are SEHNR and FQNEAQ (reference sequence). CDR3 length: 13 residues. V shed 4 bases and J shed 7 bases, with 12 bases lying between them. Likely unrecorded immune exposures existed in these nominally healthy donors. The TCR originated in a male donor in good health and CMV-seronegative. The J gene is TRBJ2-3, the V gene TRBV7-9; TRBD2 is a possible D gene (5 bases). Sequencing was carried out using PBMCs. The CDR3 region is CASSSDWTNTQYF. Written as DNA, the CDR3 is TGTGCCAGCAGCTCGGACTGGACGAATACGCAGTATTTT.